These 15 T cell receptor beta chains were all obtained from the same sample, sequenced in a study of blood T cell repertoires in COVID-19. The data were produced by immunoSEQ multiplex PCR, yet TCRdb's version contains in-frame clones alone and is incomplete. The repertoire holds approximately 280,000 clones, with approximately 81% as singletons. Input material: PBMCs or T cells enriched from blood (not recorded which). These receptors came from a woman aged 45-65 years who had recovered from COVID-19.

In this sample, this clone turned up a few times. V usage is TRBV28 and J usage is TRBJ1-5; possible D gene TRBD1, 5 bases. This CDR3 has 14 residues. Trimming took off 7 bases at V and 6 bases at J, with 16 bases between the two ends. Germline-derived CDR1 and CDR2 are MDHEN and SYDVKM. CDR3 loop: CASIPWGRSQPQHF. The CDR3 bases are TGTGCCAGCATCCCCTGGGGCCGGAGTCAGCCCCAGCATTTT.

This clone was found a few times. The rearrangement links TRBV6-2 or TRBV6-3 to TRBJ1-1; D gene unclear. V was clipped by 2 bases and J by 3 bases, with 16 bases between them. The CDR3 is made up of 16 amino acids. Germline loops: CDR1 MNHEY, CDR2 SVGEGT. CDR3 region: CASSYGLSPSHTEAFF. CDR3 coding DNA: TGTGCCAGCAGTTACGGACTTTCTCCATCCCACACTGAAGCTTTCTTT.

DNA for the CDR3: TGCGCCAGCATTCAAATCGAGGGTAGCATCGGGGAGCTGTTTTTT. Amino acids: CASIQIEGSIGELFF. This chain connects TRBV5-1 to TRBJ2-2; D might be TRBD2 (5 bases). Germline CDR1 is SGHRS and CDR2 is YFSETQ. V lost 6 bases and J lost 7, with 19 bases in between. This CDR3 region has 15 residues. Complete variable domain (other parts from reference TRBV5-1 and TRBJ2-2): KAGVTQTPRYLIKTRGQQVTLSCSPISGHRSVSWYQQTPGQGLQFLFEYFSETQRNKGNFPGRFSGRQFSNSRSEMNVSTLELGDSALYLCASIQIEGSIGELFFGEGSRLTVL.

The chain uses TRBV19 and TRBJ2-5; weak D call: TRBD1 (6 bases). This CDR3 region has 16 residues. Trimming took 5 bases from V and 5 from J, leaving 21 bases between them. Germline V gene data show CDR1 as LNHDA and CDR2 as SQIVND (reference sequence). This chain's CDR3 is CASSRSGAGVEETQYF. The CDR3 coding sequence is TGTGCCAGTAGTCGGTCAGGGGCAGGGGTGGAGGAGACCCAGTACTTC.

This clone was recorded a few times. The chain carries TRBV14 and TRBJ2-6; TRBD1 aligns across 8 bases. Trimming at V came to 4 bases and at J to 4 bases, leaving 6 bases not matched to a gene. There are 16 residues in the CDR3. Germline V gene lookup returns CDR1 SGHDN and CDR2 FVKESK. CDR3 coding DNA: TGTGCCAGCAGCCGACAGGGGAATCTAGGGGCCAACGTCCTGACTTTC. Residues: CASSRQGNLGANVLTF.

V usage is TRBV5-1 and J usage is TRBJ2-3; no clear D. V was clipped by 4 bases and J by 3 bases, with 12 bases between them. The CDR3 runs 14 residues. The germline CDR1 and CDR2 sequences are SGHRS and YFSETQ. The DNA of the CDR3 is TGCGCCAGCAGCGGTACGTCTGCGACAGATACGCAGTATTTT. Amino acids: CASSGTSATDTQYF.

In this sample, this clone turned up a few times. J is TRBJ2-2 and V is TRBV9; no reliable D call. Deletions cut 4 bases from V and 1 base from J, with 5 bases between. CDR3 length: 13 amino acids. Germline CDR1 SGDLS, CDR2 YYNGEE. DNA for the CDR3: TGTGCCAGCAGCATCCAGAACACCGGGGAGCTGTTTTTT. This sequence encodes CASSIQNTGELFF.

V usage is TRBV24-1 and J usage is TRBJ2-3, with 10 positions matching TRBD1. The ends lost 5 bases at V and 4 bases at J; junction bases unmatched: 2. Germline CDR1 and CDR2: KGHDR and SFDVKD. The CDR3 is 14 residues long. CDR3 bases: TGTGCCACCAGTGCCGGACAGGGGGCAGATACGCAGTATTTT. Translated, it gives CATSAGQGADTQYF.

This chain connects TRBV24-1 to TRBJ2-1; 10 nucleotides line up with TRBD1. The CDR3 has 17 residues. V dropped 0 bases and J dropped 5; count of bases not matched to a gene: 6. In germline, CDR1 is KGHDR, CDR2 SFDVKD. The CDR3 protein is CATSDLGRDRGDNEQFF. The CDR3, as DNA: TGTGCCACCAGTGATTTGGGCCGGGACAGGGGCGACAATGAGCAGTTCTTC.

The chain joins TRBV10-1 to TRBJ2-1; 15 bases are a match to TRBD2. CDR1 is WNHNN, CDR2 SYGVQD, per germline (reference sequence). The length of the CDR3 is 16 residues. With 6 bases clipped from V and 8 bases from J, the junction kept 8 bases outside the gene matches. CDR3 in amino acids: CASSKGTSGGLDEQFF. CDR3 nucleotide sequence: TGCGCCAGCAGCAAAGGGACTAGCGGGGGGCTGGATGAGCAGTTCTTC.

The chain employs TRBV9 and TRBJ2-2; 8 nucleotides agree with TRBD2. The germline V gene has CDR1 SGDLS and CDR2 YYNGEE. V trimming: 0 bases; J trimming: 7 bases; junction bases outside the gene matches: 11. This CDR3 spans 17 amino acids. The DNA of the CDR3 is TGTGCCAGCAGCGTAGTCCCCAGCGGGGGAACCGGCGGGGAGCTGTTTTTT. It specifies CASSVVPSGGTGGELFF.

This chain joins TRBV5-1 and TRBJ2-1; 8 nucleotides line up with TRBD2. This CDR3 has 16 amino acids. Germline CDR1 is SGHRS and CDR2 is YFSETQ. V lost 3 bases and J lost 4; bases outside the gene matches: 9. As DNA, the CDR3 is TGCGCCAGCAGCTGGCACTCGGGACTAGATTACAATGAGCAGTTCTTC. Its protein product is CASSWHSGLDYNEQFF. The variable domain in full, with the rest retrieved from reference TRBV5-1 and TRBJ2-1, is KAGVTQTPRYLIKTRGQQVTLSCSPISGHRSVSWYQQTPGQGLQFLFEYFSETQRNKGNFPGRFSGRQFSNSRSEMNVSTLELGDSALYLCASSWHSGLDYNEQFFGPGTRLTVL.

This chain uses TRBV29-1 with TRBJ1-1; 7 nucleotides align to TRBD1. The CDR3 runs 16 residues. V shed 8 bases, J shed 0 bases, and the junction held 15 bases outside the gene matches. Germline V gene data show CDR1 as SQVTM and CDR2 as ANQGSEA. Here the CDR3 DNA reads TGCAGCAAGCGCTTCCGGGACAGCAGGATGAACACTGAAGCTTTCTTT. Its protein is CSKRFRDSRMNTEAFF.

J is TRBJ2-1 and V is TRBV7-2; TRBD1 might be the D (7 bases). The CDR3 runs to 16 residues. Germline V gives CDR1 SGHTA, CDR2 FQGNSA. V was cut by 3 bases and J by 1 base, with 13 bases left in between. The CDR3 here is CASSLEGAGSYNEQFF. CDR3 in DNA: TGTGCCAGCAGCTTGGAGGGGGCGGGGTCCTACAATGAGCAGTTCTTC.

The genes are TRBV5-8 and TRBJ2-2, with D uncertain. CDR3 size: 14 residues. From germline, CDR1 is SGHTS and CDR2 YDEGEE. V lost 3 bases and J lost 2, with 8 bases in between. The CDR3 region has the DNA TGTGCCAGCAGCTATATACAAAACACCGGGGAGCTGTTTTTT. It codes for CASSYIQNTGELFF.